The 18 T cell receptor beta chains in this list originate from one sample, sequenced in a study of T cells in localized non-small cell lung cancer. Sequenced by immunoSEQ multiplex PCR; TCRdb stores in-frame clones only, minus some. The table has about 28,000 clones, approximately 90% seen once. The sample in question was peripheral blood, obtained before any cancer treatment. Receptors were obtained from a woman aged 18-49 years with stage I lung adenocarcinoma.

The rearrangement links TRBV19 to TRBJ2-2, with TRBD2 identical over 7 bases. Germline V gene lookup returns CDR1 LNHDA and CDR2 SQIVND (reference sequence). The CDR3 is 14 residues long. V was pared by 6 bases and J by 7 bases, with 8 bases of the junction left unmatched. The CDR3 here is CASRGLLGIGELFF. The CDR3, as DNA: TGTGCCAGTAGGGGACTATTAGGGATCGGGGAGCTGTTTTTT.

The chain employs TRBV21-1 and TRBJ1-2. TRBV21-1 is an annotated pseudogene. The CDR3 loop spans 13 amino acids. CDR3: CASSKVSNYGYTF. Written as DNA, the CDR3 is TGTGCCAGCAGCAAAGTGAGTAACTATGGCTACACCTTC.

The rearrangement links TRBV28 to TRBJ2-7; D may correspond to TRBD1 or TRBD2 (5 bases each). The CDR3 consists of 14 residues. CDR1 MDHEN and CDR2 SYDVKM come from the germline V gene. Trimming cost V 4 bases and J 2 bases, with 12 bases left between them. The CDR3 is CASSSLRGPYEQYF. The CDR3 DNA is TGTGCCAGCAGTTCTCTCCGGGGCCCCTACGAGCAGTACTTC.

By sample fraction, this clone is medium-sized. J is TRBJ1-1 and V is TRBV15; perhaps TRBD1 as D (6 bases). The germline V and J ends were trimmed by 4 bases and 1 base, with 10 bases remaining between them. Germline CDR1 and CDR2: LNHNV and YYDKDF (reference sequence). This CDR3 has 14 amino acids. CDR3 sequence: CATSNIQGNTEAFF. The CDR3 DNA is TGTGCCACCAGCAACATACAGGGGAACACTGAAGCTTTCTTT.

The chain joins TRBV11-3 to TRBJ1-1; D is unclear. Germline lookup yields CDR1 SGHNT and CDR2 YENEEA. Between the trimmed V and J ends, which lost 5 bases and 2 bases, there was a span of 15 bases. CDR3 size: 15 residues. The CDR3 loop reads CASSPPPTANTEAFF. The CDR3 nucleotides read TGTGCCAGCAGCCCCCCCCCGACCGCAAACACTGAAGCTTTCTTT.

The chain has TRBV4-3 and TRBJ2-1; TRBD2 matches 15 bases. From germline, CDR1 is LGHNA and CDR2 YSLEER. The CDR3 loop spans 16 amino acids. The V gene end was trimmed by 4 bases and the J gene end by 6 bases; junction bases not matched to a gene: 4. The CDR3 here is CASSPRGLAGGNEQFF. Written as DNA, the CDR3 is TGCGCCAGCAGCCCAAGGGGACTAGCGGGAGGCAATGAGCAGTTCTTC.

The chain employs TRBV5-4 and TRBJ1-4; D is uncertain. The CDR3 totals 14 residues. The V end was cut by 3 bases, the J end by 0 bases, with 6 bases between. CDR1 and CDR2 (germline): SGHNT, YYREEE (reference sequence). CDR3 in amino acids: CASSSGSTNEKLFF. DNA of the CDR3: TGTGCCAGCAGCTCGGGCTCAACTAATGAAAAACTGTTTTTT.

The rearrangement joins TRBV5-1 to TRBJ2-3; 7 bases map to TRBD2. The CDR3 spans 16 residues. Germline CDR1 and CDR2: SGHRS and YFSETQ. Unmatched junction bases numbered 6, after V lost 2 bases and J lost 0 bases. The CDR3 DNA is TGCGCCAGCAGCTTAACTAGCGTGGGGAGCACAGATACGCAGTATTTT. Protein sequence: CASSLTSVGSTDTQYF.

This clone was found a few times. The chain links TRBV30 to TRBJ1-4; D not resolved. The CDR3 totals 12 residues. Germline V gene lookup returns CDR1 GTSNPN and CDR2 SVGIG (reference sequence). The germline V and J ends were trimmed by 4 bases and 0 bases, with 3 bases remaining between them. DNA for the CDR3: TGTGCCTGGACACCAACTAATGAAAAACTGTTTTTT. The encoded protein is CAWTPTNEKLFF. Variable domain in full (rest from reference TRBV30 and TRBJ1-4): SQTIHQWPATLVQPVGSPLSLECTVEGTSNPNLYWYRQAAGRGLQLLFYSVGIGQISSEVPQNLSASRPQDRQFILSSKKLLLSDSGFYLCAWTPTNEKLFFGSGTQLSVL.

In the case of this clone: The same CDR3 is also encoded by other DNA sequences in this sample. The J gene is TRBJ2-7, the V gene TRBV10-2, with a weak D call TRBD2 (5 bases). V was clipped by 2 bases and J by 2 bases, with 10 bases between them. The CDR3 is 14 residues long. Germline loops: CDR1 WSHSY, CDR2 SAAADI. The CDR3 reads CASSEVGITYEQYF. CDR3 bases: TGCGCCAGCAGTGAGGTCGGGATTACCTACGAGCAGTACTTC.

CDR3 loop: CASSFSGTQETQYF. The CDR3 nucleotides read TGTGCCAGCAGCTTTTCCGGGACACAAGAGACCCAGTACTTC. The gene calls are TRBV5-7 and TRBJ2-5; D might be TRBD1 (6 bases). TRBV5-7 counts as an open reading frame of uncertain function. Trimming removed 2 bases from V and 2 bases from J, with 10 bases in between. CDR3 length equals 14 residues.

This chain connects TRBV19 to TRBJ2-6, with D unresolved. The V gene's germline CDR1 is LNHDA and CDR2 SQIVND (reference sequence). The CDR3 consists of 15 residues. The V end was cut by 7 bases, the J end by 4 bases, with 14 bases between. CDR3 sequence reads: CASTVSAVGANVLTF. In nucleotides, the CDR3 is TGTGCCAGTACCGTCTCGGCAGTCGGGGCCAACGTCCTGACTTTC.

V gene TRBV29-1 combines with J gene TRBJ2-3; D is perhaps TRBD2 (6 bases). CDR3 length equals 11 residues. Germline-derived CDR1 and CDR2 are SQVTM and ANQGSEA. This CDR3 is CMGLGTDTQYF. CDR3 nucleotide sequence: TGCATGGGACTTGGCACAGATACGCAGTATTTT.

The rearrangement links TRBV6-6 to TRBJ1-1, with unresolved D. The V gene lost 2 bases and the J gene lost 1 base, with 11 bases spanning the gap. This CDR3 is 15 amino acids long. Germline CDR1 reads MNHNY; CDR2 reads SVGAGI (reference sequence). This chain's CDR3 is CASSYGRLPNTEAFF. The CDR3 DNA is TGTGCCAGCAGTTACGGCAGGCTACCGAACACTGAAGCTTTCTTT.

The V gene is TRBV28, the J gene TRBJ1-1, with TRBD1 as a possible D gene (5 bases). This CDR3 has 17 amino acids. Germline loops: CDR1 MDHEN, CDR2 SYDVKM. V was pared by 4 bases and J by 5 bases, with 23 bases between. The CDR3 reads CASSSPGRNLMWTEAFF. DNA of the CDR3: TGTGCCAGCAGTTCACCGGGACGCAACCTTATGTGGACTGAAGCTTTCTTT.

V and J are TRBV21-1 and TRBJ2-1; the table's D call TRBD2 went unverified against the DNA. TRBV21-1 counts as a pseudogene. The length of the CDR3 is 15 residues. CDR3 DNA sequence: TGTGCCAGCAGCAAAGGGGGGGACCCTTACAATGAGCAGTTCTTC. It specifies CASSKGGDPYNEQFF.

The genes are TRBV29-1 and TRBJ2-7, with 8 bases that match TRBD2. V shed 5 bases, J shed 1 base, and the junction held 4 bases outside the gene matches. The CDR3 totals 13 residues. Germline assignment: CDR1 SQVTM and CDR2 ANQGSEA. CDR3 region: CSVNVAGSYEQYF. The CDR3, as DNA: TGCAGCGTTAATGTAGCGGGATCCTACGAGCAGTACTTC.

This clone appeared a single time. The chain couples TRBV4-1 to TRBJ1-3, with D perhaps TRBD1 (5 bases). This CDR3 is 18 amino acids long. Per the germline V gene, CDR1 is MGHRA and CDR2 is YSYEKL. V lost 0 bases and J 0 bases, leaving 15 bases between the germline ends. The CDR3 bases are TGCGCCAGCAGCCAAGATCCGGCGGGGACTACCTCTGGAAACACCATATATTTT. It translates to CASSQDPAGTTSGNTIYF.